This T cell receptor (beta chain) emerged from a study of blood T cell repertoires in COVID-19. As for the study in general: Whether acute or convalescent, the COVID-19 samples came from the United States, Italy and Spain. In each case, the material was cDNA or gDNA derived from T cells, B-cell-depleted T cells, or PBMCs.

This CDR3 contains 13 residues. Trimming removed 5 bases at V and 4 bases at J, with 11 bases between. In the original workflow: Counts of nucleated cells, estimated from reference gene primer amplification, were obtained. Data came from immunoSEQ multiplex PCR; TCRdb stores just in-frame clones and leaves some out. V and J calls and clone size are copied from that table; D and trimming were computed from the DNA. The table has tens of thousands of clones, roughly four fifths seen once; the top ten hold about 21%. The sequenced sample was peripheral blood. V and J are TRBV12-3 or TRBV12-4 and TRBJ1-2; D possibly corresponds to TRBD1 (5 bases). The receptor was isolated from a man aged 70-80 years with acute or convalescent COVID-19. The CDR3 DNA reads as TGTGCCAGCAGTCCAGGGTTCGGCTATGGCTACACCTTC. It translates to CASSPGFGYGYTF.